What follows describes a single T cell receptor (beta chain). The record originates from a study of OX40 agonist ivuxolimab in advanced cancers. Turning to the study itself: The patients got ivuxolimab, which is an agonistic anti-OX40 (CD134) antibody. Patients were treated with intravenous ivuxolimab, dosed at 0.01 to 10 mg/kg and infused every 2 weeks. Age averaged 60 years (range roughly 20 to 90), and more than 80% were male.

Sequencing was performed with immunoSEQ multiplex PCR; in TCRdb, only in-frame clones are kept and a portion is missing. The sample lists about 93,000 clones, 90% to 95% occurring once. Germline lookup yields CDR1 MNHNY and CDR2 SVGAGI (reference sequence). The V segment lost 0 bases and the J segment 5 bases; nucleotides outside the gene matches: 0. CDR3 size: 14 residues. This clonotype was sampled from an adult with an advanced solid tumor such as melanoma, head and neck, liver or kidney cancer. The sample consisted of CD4+ or CD8+ T cells sorted from blood, taken in a trial of the OX40 agonist ivuxolimab. This chain connects TRBV6-6 to TRBJ2-2; 7 bases line up with TRBD1. CDR3 amino acids: CASSYSQGTGELFF. The CDR3 DNA reads TGTGCCAGCAGTTACTCACAGGGGACCGGGGAGCTGTTTTTT.